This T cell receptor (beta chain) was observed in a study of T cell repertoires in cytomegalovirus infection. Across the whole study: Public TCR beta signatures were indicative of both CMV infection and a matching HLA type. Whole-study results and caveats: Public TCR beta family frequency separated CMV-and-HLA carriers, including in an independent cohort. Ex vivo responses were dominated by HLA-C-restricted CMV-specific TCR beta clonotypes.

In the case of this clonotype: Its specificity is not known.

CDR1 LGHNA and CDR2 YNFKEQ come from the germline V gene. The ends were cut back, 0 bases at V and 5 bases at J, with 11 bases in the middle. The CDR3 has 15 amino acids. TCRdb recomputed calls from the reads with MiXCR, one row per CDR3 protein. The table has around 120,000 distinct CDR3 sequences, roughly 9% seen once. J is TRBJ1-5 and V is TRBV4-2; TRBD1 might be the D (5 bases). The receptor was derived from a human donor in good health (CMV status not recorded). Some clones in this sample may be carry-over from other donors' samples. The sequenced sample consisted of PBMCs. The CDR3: CASSQDGQGHQPQHF. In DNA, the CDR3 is TGTGCCAGCAGCCAAGATGGCCAGGGCCATCAGCCCCAGCATTTT.